This T cell receptor (beta chain) was captured in a study of blood T cell repertoires in COVID-19. Sequencing used immunoSEQ multiplex PCR; TCRdb keeps in-frame clones, though not all of them. In the table there are around 100,000 clones, about 80% of which are singletons. The source of this sequence is a woman in her sixties or seventies with acute or convalescent COVID-19. Source material: peripheral blood.

CDR3 region: CATSDTGTRANYGYTF. CDR3 coding DNA: TGTGCCACCAGTGATACTGGGACACGAGCTAACTATGGCTACACCTTC. This chain connects TRBV24-1 to TRBJ1-2; the D gene is possibly TRBD1 (6 bases). V was pared by 3 bases and J by 0 bases, with 13 bases between. Germline V lookup: CDR1 KGHDR, CDR2 SFDVKD. CDR3 length: 16 residues.